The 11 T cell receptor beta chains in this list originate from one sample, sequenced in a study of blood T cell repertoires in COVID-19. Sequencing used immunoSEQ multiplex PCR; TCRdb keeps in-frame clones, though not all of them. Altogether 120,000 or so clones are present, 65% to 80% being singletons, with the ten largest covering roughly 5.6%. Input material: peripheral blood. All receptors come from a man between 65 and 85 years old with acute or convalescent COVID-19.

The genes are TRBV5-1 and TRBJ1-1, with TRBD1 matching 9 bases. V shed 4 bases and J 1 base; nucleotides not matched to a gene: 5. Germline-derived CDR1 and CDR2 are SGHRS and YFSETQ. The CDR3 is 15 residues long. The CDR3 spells CASSVLQGANTEAFF. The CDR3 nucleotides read TGCGCCAGCAGCGTCTTACAGGGGGCGAACACTGAAGCTTTCTTT.

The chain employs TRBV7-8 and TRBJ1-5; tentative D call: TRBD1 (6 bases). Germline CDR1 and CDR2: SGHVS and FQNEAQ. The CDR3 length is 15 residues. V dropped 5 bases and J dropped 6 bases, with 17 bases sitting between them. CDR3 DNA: TGTGCCAGCAGCCCCCGGGGGGGCATGAGTCAGCCCCAGCATTTT. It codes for CASSPRGGMSQPQHF.

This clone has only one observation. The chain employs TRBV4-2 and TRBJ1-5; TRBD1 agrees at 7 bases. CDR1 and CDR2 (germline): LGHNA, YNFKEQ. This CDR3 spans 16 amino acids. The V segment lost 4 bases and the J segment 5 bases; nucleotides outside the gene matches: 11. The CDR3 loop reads CASSPAQGVEDQPQHF. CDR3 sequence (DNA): TGTGCCAGCAGCCCCGCTCAGGGGGTGGAAGATCAGCCCCAGCATTTT.

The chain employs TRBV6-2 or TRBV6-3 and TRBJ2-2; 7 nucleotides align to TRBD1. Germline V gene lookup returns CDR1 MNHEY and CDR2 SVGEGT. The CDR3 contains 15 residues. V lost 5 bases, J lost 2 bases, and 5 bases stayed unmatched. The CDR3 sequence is CASSQNRGNTGELFF. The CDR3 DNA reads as TGTGCCAGCAGTCAAAACAGGGGAAACACCGGGGAGCTGTTTTTT.

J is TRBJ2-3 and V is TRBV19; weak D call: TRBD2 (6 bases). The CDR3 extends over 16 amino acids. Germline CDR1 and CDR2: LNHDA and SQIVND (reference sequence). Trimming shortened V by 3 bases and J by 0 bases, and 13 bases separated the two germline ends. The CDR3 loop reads CASSIAAGRSTDTQYF. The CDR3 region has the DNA TGTGCCAGTAGTATCGCAGCGGGTCGGAGCACAGATACGCAGTATTTT.

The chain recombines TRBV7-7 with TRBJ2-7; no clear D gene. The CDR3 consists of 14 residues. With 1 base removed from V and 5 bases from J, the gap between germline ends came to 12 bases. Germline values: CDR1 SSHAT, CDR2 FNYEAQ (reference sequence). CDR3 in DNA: TGTGCCAGCAGCTTAGGAGGAAGGTCCCACGAGCAGTACTTC. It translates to CASSLGGRSHEQYF.

CDR3 nucleotide sequence: TGCGCCAGCAGCTACGGGACAGGGGCCCTAGGAAACACCATATATTTT. Translated, it gives CASSYGTGALGNTIYF. This chain links TRBV5-1 with TRBJ1-3, with 10 positions matching TRBD1. In germline, CDR1 is SGHRS, CDR2 YFSETQ. This CDR3 has 16 residues. The V and J ends lost 3 bases and 4 bases, in that order; junction bases with no gene match: 7.

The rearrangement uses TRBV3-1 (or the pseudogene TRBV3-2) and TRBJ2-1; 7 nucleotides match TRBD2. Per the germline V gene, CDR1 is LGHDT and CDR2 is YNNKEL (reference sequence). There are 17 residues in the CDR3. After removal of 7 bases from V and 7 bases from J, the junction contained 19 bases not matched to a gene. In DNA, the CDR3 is TGTGCCAGCACTTTCCTCGCCAAAGCGGGGTTAAGGAATGAGCAGTTCTTC. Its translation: CASTFLAKAGLRNEQFF.

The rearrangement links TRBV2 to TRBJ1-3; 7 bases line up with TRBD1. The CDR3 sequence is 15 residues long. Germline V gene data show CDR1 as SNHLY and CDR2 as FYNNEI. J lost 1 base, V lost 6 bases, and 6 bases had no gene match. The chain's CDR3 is CASSGTVFSGNTIYF. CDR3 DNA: TGTGCCAGCAGCGGGACAGTTTTTTCTGGAAACACCATATATTTT.

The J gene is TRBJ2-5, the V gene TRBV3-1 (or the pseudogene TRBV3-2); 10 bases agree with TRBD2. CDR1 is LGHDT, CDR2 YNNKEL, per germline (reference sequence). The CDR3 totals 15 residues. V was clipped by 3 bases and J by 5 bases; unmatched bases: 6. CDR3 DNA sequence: TGTGCCAGCAGCCAGCTAGCGGGAGATTGGGAGACCCAGTACTTC. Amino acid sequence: CASSQLAGDWETQYF.

The CDR3 sequence: CASQGETYEQYF. DNA for the CDR3: TGTGCCAGCCAAGGGGAAACCTACGAGCAGTACTTC. V is TRBV2 and J is TRBJ2-7; weak D call: TRBD1 (5 bases). There are 12 residues in the CDR3. Trimming shortened V by 8 bases and J by 2 bases, and 10 bases separated the two germline ends. The germline gives CDR1 SNHLY, CDR2 FYNNEI.